Listed below are T cell receptor beta chains from one sample, sequenced in a study of blood T cell repertoires in COVID-19. Using immunoSEQ multiplex PCR, the repertoire was profiled, and TCRdb retains in-frame clones only, with some absent. The sample yields around 220,000 clones, around 80% seen once. Sequencing input: peripheral blood. These receptors originate from a woman between 40 and 50 years old with active or convalescent COVID-19. Both conserved end residues are part of each CDR3. A D gene is named only where the DNA matches it firmly. For some rows the clone size is stated as once, few or many, or as a class when expanded; others skip it.

j_call: TRBJ2-5; clone_size: -; v_call: TRBV14; d_call: TRBD1; cdr3_aa: CASSDRTGGPQETQYF; cdr3_nt: TGTGCCAGCAGCGACCGGACAGGGGGCCCTCAAGAGACCCAGTACTTC
j_call: TRBJ1-3; clone_size: -; v_call: TRBV18; d_call: -; cdr3_aa: CASSPPTERENTIYF; cdr3_nt: TGTGCCAGCTCACCACCGACAGAGAGAGAAAACACCATATATTTT
j_call: TRBJ2-3; clone_size: -; v_call: TRBV18; d_call: -; cdr3_aa: CASSPRAGADTQYF; cdr3_nt: TGTGCCAGCTCACCACGGGCAGGGGCAGATACGCAGTATTTT
j_call: TRBJ2-1; clone_size: many; v_call: TRBV5-4; d_call: TRBD2; cdr3_aa: CASRTSGGLHREFF; cdr3_nt: TGTGCCAGCAGGACTAGCGGGGGGCTCCACCGGGAGTTCTTC
j_call: TRBJ1-3; clone_size: many; v_call: TRBV7-9; d_call: -; cdr3_aa: CASSLRMGGSGNTIYF; cdr3_nt: TGTGCCAGCAGCCTTCGTATGGGGGGCTCTGGAAACACCATATATTTT
j_call: TRBJ2-1; clone_size: -; v_call: TRBV19; d_call: -; cdr3_aa: CASSSSGSSYNEQFF; cdr3_nt: TGTGCCAGTAGTTCAAGCGGTAGCTCCTACAATGAGCAGTTCTTC
j_call: TRBJ1-1; clone_size: -; v_call: TRBV30; d_call: -; cdr3_aa: CAWSADRWNTEAFF; cdr3_nt: TGTGCCTGGAGTGCCGACAGGTGGAACACTGAAGCTTTCTTT
j_call: TRBJ2-7; clone_size: -; v_call: TRBV6-5; d_call: -; cdr3_aa: CASSAATSTGEQYF; cdr3_nt: TGTGCCAGCAGCGCGGCTACTAGCACCGGCGAGCAGTACTTC
j_call: TRBJ1-1; clone_size: -; v_call: TRBV5-6; d_call: TRBD1; cdr3_aa: CASSSTQDRINTEAFF; cdr3_nt: TGTGCCAGCAGCTCTACCCAGGACAGGATTAACACTGAAGCTTTCTTT
j_call: TRBJ2-5; clone_size: -; v_call: TRBV6-6; d_call: TRBD2; cdr3_aa: CASRTSGGAVETQYF; cdr3_nt: TGTGCCAGCAGGACTAGCGGGGGGGCCGTAGAGACCCAGTACTTC
j_call: TRBJ1-6; clone_size: few; v_call: TRBV5-1; d_call: -; cdr3_aa: CASSLAGSYNSPLHF; cdr3_nt: TGCGCCAGCAGCTTGGCCGGCTCCTATAATTCACCCCTCCACTTT
j_call: TRBJ1-1; clone_size: few; v_call: TRBV5-4; d_call: TRBD1; cdr3_aa: CATGTAQNTEAFF; cdr3_nt: TGTGCCACCGGGACAGCACAGAACACTGAAGCTTTCTTT
j_call: TRBJ1-5; clone_size: -; v_call: TRBV28; d_call: TRBD1; cdr3_aa: CATNRDRGQPQHF; cdr3_nt: TGTGCCACCAACCGGGACAGGGGTCAGCCCCAGCATTTT
j_call: TRBJ1-2; clone_size: few; v_call: TRBV7-2; d_call: -; cdr3_aa: CASSLSTALYGYTF; cdr3_nt: TGTGCCAGCAGCCTGTCGACAGCCCTATATGGCTACACCTTC
j_call: TRBJ2-1; clone_size: -; v_call: TRBV4-1; d_call: TRBD2; cdr3_aa: CASSQRTSGANEQFF; cdr3_nt: TGCGCCAGCAGCCAAAGAACTAGCGGGGCAAATGAGCAGTTCTTC
j_call: TRBJ1-5; clone_size: -; v_call: TRBV11-2; d_call: -; cdr3_aa: CASSSGSNQPQHF; cdr3_nt: TGTGCCAGCAGCTCGGGAAGCAATCAGCCCCAGCATTTT
j_call: TRBJ2-2; clone_size: -; v_call: TRBV27; d_call: -; cdr3_aa: CASSLGTTNTGELFF; cdr3_nt: TGTGCCAGCAGTTTAGGCACTACGAACACCGGGGAGCTGTTTTTT
j_call: TRBJ2-5; clone_size: few; v_call: TRBV29-1; d_call: TRBD2; cdr3_aa: CSVGAGGQETQYF; cdr3_nt: TGCAGCGTTGGCGCGGGGGGTCAAGAGACCCAGTACTTC
j_call: TRBJ1-4; clone_size: -; v_call: TRBV5-4; d_call: TRBD1; cdr3_aa: CASSKRDRGNGKLFF; cdr3_nt: TGTGCCAGCAGCAAGCGGGACAGGGGTAATGGAAAACTGTTTTTT
j_call: TRBJ2-7; clone_size: -; v_call: TRBV3-1/TRBV3-2; d_call: TRBD2; cdr3_aa: CASSQGGGRGYEQYF; cdr3_nt: TGTGCCAGCAGCCAAGGCGGGGGGCGAGGGTACGAGCAGTACTTC
j_call: TRBJ2-7; clone_size: -; v_call: TRBV2; d_call: TRBD2; cdr3_aa: CASSMGGRYEQYF; cdr3_nt: TGTGCCAGCTCCATGGGGGGGAGGTACGAGCAGTACTTC
j_call: TRBJ1-6; clone_size: -; v_call: TRBV7-5; d_call: -; cdr3_aa: CVRSLGPSSYNSPLHF; cdr3_nt: TGTGTCAGAAGCTTAGGGCCTAGCTCCTATAATTCACCCCTCCACTTT
j_call: TRBJ1-1; clone_size: -; v_call: TRBV3-1/TRBV3-2; d_call: TRBD1; cdr3_aa: CASSHEVRGRRGTEAFF; cdr3_nt: TGTGCCAGCAGCCACGAGGTCAGGGGGCGCCGGGGCACTGAAGCTTTCTTT
j_call: TRBJ2-1; clone_size: -; v_call: TRBV4-1; d_call: TRBD2; cdr3_aa: CASSQGTSGGAYNEQFF; cdr3_nt: TGCGCCAGCAGCCAAGGGACTAGCGGGGGGGCTTACAATGAGCAGTTCTTC
j_call: TRBJ1-1; clone_size: -; v_call: TRBV28; d_call: -; cdr3_aa: CASSLALPDTEAFF; cdr3_nt: TGTGCCAGCAGTTTAGCGCTCCCGGACACTGAAGCTTTCTTT
j_call: TRBJ1-1; clone_size: -; v_call: TRBV6-1; d_call: TRBD1; cdr3_aa: CASSERDRGYANTEAFF; cdr3_nt: TGTGCCAGCAGTGAAAGGGACAGGGGCTATGCGAACACTGAAGCTTTCTTT
j_call: TRBJ1-3; clone_size: -; v_call: TRBV18; d_call: -; cdr3_aa: CASSPDSRTGNTIYF; cdr3_nt: TGTGCCAGCTCACCCGACTCACGAACAGGAAACACCATATATTTT
j_call: TRBJ1-4; clone_size: -; v_call: TRBV7-9; d_call: -; cdr3_aa: CASSRGIGEKLFF; cdr3_nt: TGTGCCAGCAGCCGGGGGATAGGGGAAAAACTGTTTTTT
j_call: TRBJ1-2; clone_size: -; v_call: TRBV19; d_call: -; cdr3_aa: CASSSGGNYGYTF; cdr3_nt: TGTGCCAGTAGTTCGGGTGGGAACTATGGCTACACCTTC
j_call: TRBJ1-2; clone_size: -; v_call: TRBV12-3/TRBV12-4; d_call: -; cdr3_aa: CAAGRGYGYTF; cdr3_nt: TGTGCCGCCGGGCGGGGCTATGGCTACACCTTC